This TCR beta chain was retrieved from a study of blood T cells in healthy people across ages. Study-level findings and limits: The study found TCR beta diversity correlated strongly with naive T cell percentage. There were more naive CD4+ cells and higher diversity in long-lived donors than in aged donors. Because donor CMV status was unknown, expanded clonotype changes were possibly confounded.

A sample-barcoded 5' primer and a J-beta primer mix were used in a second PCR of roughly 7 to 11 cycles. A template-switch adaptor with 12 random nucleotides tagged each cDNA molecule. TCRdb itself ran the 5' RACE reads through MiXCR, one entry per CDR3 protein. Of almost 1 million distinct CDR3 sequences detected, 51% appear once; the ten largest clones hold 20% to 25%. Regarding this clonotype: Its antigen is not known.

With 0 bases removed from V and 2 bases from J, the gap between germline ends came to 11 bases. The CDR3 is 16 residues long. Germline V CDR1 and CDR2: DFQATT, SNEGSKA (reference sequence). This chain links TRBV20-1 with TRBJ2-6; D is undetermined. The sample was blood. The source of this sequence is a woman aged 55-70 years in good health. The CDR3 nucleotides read TGCAGTGCTAGAGATCGCGGTTCCGCTGGGGCCAACGTCCTGACTTTC. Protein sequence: CSARDRGSAGANVLTF.